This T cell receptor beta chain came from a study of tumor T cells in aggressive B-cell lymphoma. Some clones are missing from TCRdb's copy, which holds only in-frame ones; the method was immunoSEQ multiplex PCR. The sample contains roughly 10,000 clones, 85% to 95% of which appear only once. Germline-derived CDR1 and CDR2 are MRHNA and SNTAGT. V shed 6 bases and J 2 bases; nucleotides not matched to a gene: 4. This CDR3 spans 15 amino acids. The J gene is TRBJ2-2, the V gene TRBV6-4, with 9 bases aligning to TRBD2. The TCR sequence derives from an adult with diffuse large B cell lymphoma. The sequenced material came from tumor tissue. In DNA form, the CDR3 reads TGTGCCAGCAGGGGACTAGCAGGAAACACCGGGGAGCTGTTTTTT. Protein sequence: CASRGLAGNTGELFF.